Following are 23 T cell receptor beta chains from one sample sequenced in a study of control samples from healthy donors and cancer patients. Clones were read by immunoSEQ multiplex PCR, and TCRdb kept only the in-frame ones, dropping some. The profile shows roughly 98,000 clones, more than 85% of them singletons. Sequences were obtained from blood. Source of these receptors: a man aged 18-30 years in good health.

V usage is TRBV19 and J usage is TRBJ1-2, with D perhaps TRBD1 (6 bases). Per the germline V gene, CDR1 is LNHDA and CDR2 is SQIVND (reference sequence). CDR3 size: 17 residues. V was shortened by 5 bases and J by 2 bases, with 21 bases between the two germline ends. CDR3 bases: TGTGCCAGTAGTGGTGCCCTGACAGGCCGCCTCAACTATGGCTACACCTTC. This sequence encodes CASSGALTGRLNYGYTF.

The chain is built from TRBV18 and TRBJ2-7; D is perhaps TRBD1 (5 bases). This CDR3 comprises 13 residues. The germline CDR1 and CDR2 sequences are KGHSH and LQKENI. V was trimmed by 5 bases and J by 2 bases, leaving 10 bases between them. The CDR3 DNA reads TGTGCCAGCTCATTACAGGCCGCCTACGAGCAGTACTTC. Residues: CASSLQAAYEQYF.

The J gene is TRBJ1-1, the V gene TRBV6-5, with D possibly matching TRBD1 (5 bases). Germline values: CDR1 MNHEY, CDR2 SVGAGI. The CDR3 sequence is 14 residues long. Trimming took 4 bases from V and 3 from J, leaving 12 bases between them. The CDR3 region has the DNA TGTGCCAGCAGTTGGACGGGGGGGGACACTGAAGCTTTCTTT. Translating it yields CASSWTGGDTEAFF.

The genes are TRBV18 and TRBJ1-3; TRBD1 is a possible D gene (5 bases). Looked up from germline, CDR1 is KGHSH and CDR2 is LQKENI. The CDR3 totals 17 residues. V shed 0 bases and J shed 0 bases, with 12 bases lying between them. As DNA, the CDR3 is TGTGCCAGCTCACCACCGGGGGTCGCGCGCTCTGGAAACACCATATATTTT. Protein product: CASSPPGVARSGNTIYF.

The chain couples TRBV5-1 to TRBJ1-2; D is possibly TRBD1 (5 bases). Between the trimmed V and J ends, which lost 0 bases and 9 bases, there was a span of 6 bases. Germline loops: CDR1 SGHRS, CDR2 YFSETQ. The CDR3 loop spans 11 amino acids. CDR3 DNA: TGCGCCAGCAGCTTGGAGGGGAGCTACACCTTC. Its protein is CASSLEGSYTF.

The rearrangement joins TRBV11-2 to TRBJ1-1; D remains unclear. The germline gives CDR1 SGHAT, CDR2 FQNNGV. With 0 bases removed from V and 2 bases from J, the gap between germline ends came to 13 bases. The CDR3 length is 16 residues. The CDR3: CASSLESPPQNTEAFF. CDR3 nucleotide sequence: TGTGCCAGCAGCTTAGAGTCCCCGCCACAAAACACTGAAGCTTTCTTT.

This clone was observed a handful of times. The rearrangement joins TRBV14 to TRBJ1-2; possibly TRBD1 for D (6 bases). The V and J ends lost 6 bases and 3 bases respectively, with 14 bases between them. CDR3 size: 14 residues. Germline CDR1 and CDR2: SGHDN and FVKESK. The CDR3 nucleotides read TGTGCCAGCAGTTTCACCGGGACACACTATGGCTACACCTTC. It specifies CASSFTGTHYGYTF.

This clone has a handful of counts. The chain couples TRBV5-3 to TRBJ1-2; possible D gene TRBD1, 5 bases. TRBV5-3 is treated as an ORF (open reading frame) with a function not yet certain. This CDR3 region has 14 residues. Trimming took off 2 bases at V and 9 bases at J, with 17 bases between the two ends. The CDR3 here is CARSLVGGAHSYTF. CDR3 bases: TGTGCCAGAAGCTTAGTGGGAGGGGCCCATAGCTACACCTTC.

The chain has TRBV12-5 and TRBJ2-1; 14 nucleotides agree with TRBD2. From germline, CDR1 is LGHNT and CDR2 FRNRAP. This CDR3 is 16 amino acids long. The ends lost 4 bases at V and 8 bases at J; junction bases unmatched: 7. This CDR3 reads CASGWGTSGRVHEQFF. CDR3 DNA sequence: TGTGCTAGTGGTTGGGGGACTAGCGGGAGAGTTCATGAGCAGTTCTTC.

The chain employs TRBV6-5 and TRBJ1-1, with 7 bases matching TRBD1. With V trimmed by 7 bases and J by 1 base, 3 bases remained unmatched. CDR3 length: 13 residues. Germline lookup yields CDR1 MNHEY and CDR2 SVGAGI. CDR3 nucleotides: TGTGCCAGCAAGAGACAGGGGAACACTGAAGCTTTCTTT. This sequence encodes CASKRQGNTEAFF.

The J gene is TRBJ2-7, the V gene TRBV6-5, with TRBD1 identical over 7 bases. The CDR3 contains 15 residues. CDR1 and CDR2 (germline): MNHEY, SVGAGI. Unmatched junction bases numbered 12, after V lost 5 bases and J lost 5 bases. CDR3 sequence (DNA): TGTGCCAGCAGTACCTTCCGGACAGGCGGCAACGAGCAGTACTTC. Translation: CASSTFRTGGNEQYF.

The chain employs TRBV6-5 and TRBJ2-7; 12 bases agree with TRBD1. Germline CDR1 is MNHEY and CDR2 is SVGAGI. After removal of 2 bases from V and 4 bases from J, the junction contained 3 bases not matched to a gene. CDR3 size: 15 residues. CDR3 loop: CASSYRDRGPYEQYF. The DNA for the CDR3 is TGTGCCAGCAGTTACCGGGACAGGGGGCCTTACGAGCAGTACTTC.

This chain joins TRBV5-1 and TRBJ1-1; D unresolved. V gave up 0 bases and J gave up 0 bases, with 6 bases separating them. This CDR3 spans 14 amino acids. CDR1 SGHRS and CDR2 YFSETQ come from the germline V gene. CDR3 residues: CASSLERVNTEAFF. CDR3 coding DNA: TGCGCCAGCAGCTTGGAAAGGGTGAACACTGAAGCTTTCTTT. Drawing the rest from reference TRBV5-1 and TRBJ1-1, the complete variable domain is KAGVTQTPRYLIKTRGQQVTLSCSPISGHRSVSWYQQTPGQGLQFLFEYFSETQRNKGNFPGRFSGRQFSNSRSEMNVSTLELGDSALYLCASSLERVNTEAFFGQGTRLTVV.

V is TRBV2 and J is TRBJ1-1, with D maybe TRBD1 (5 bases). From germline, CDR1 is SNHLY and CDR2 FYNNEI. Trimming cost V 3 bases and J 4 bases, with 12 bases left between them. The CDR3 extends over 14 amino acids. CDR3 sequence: CASSDLIGVTEAFF. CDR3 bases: TGTGCCAGCAGTGATCTCATAGGGGTCACTGAAGCTTTCTTT.

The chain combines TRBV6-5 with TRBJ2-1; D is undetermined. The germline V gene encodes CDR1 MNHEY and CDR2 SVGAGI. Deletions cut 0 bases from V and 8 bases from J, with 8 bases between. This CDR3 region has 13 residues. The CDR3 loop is CASSYSNGDEQFF. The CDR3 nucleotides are TGTGCCAGCAGTTACTCCAATGGCGATGAGCAGTTCTTC.

In DNA, the CDR3 is TGTGCCAGCAGTCCTTACAGTGTTTATAGCAATCAGCCCCAGCATTTT. Translated: CASSPYSVYSNQPQHF. The chain links TRBV27 to TRBJ1-5, with unresolved D. CDR1 and CDR2 from the germline V gene are MNHEY and SMNVEV (reference sequence). There are 16 residues in the CDR3. V was shortened by 5 bases and J by 0 bases, with 14 bases between the two germline ends.

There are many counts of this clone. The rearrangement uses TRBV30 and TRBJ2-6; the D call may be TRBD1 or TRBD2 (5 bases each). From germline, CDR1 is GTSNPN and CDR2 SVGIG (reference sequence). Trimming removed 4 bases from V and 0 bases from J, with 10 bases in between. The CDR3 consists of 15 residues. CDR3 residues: CAWTHGGSGANVLTF. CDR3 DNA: TGTGCCTGGACTCATGGGGGCTCTGGGGCCAACGTCCTGACTTTC.

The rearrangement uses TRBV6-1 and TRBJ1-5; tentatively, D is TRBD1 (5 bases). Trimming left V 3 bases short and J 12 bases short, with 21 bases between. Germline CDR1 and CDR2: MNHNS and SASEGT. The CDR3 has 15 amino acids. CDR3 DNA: TGTGCCAGCAGTGACCTCCTTTCCGGGGCCCCCATCCAGCATTTT. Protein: CASSDLLSGAPIQHF.

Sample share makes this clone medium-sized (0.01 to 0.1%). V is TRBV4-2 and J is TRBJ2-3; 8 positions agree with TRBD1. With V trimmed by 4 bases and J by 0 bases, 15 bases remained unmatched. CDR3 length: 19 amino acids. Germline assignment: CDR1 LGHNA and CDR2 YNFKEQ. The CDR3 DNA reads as TGTGCCAGCAGCCCCGGGACAGGTACCCGAAGTACGAGCACAGATACGCAGTATTTT. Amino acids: CASSPGTGTRSTSTDTQYF.

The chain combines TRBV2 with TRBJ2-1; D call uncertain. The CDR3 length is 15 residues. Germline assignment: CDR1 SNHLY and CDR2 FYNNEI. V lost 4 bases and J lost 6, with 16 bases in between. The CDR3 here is CASSASQTPGNEQFF. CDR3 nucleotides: TGTGCCAGCAGTGCTTCTCAGACCCCAGGCAATGAGCAGTTCTTC.

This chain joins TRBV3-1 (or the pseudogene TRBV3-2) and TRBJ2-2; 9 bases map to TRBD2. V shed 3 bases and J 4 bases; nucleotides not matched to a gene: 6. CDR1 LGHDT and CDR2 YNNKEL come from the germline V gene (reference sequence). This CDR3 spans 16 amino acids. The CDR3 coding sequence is TGTGCCAGCAGCCAGGGGCTAGCGGGGCTCACCGGGGAGCTGTTTTTT. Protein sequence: CASSQGLAGLTGELFF.

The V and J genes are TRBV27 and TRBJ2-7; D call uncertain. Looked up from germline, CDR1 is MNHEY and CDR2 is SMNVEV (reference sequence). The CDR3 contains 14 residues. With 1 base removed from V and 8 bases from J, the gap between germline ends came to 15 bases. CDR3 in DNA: TGTGCCAGCAGTTTATACGACCAAAGGGTCCAGCAGTACTTC. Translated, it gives CASSLYDQRVQQYF.

CDR3 nucleotide sequence: TGTGCCAGCAGCGGCGGGGATCGAGCTTTCTTT. It encodes CASSGGDRAFF. V usage is TRBV7-9 and J usage is TRBJ1-1, with D uncertain. The germline V gene has CDR1 SEHNR and CDR2 FQNEAQ (reference sequence). The V end lost 5 bases, the J end lost 10 bases, and 11 bases lay between the germline ends. The CDR3 spans 11 residues.